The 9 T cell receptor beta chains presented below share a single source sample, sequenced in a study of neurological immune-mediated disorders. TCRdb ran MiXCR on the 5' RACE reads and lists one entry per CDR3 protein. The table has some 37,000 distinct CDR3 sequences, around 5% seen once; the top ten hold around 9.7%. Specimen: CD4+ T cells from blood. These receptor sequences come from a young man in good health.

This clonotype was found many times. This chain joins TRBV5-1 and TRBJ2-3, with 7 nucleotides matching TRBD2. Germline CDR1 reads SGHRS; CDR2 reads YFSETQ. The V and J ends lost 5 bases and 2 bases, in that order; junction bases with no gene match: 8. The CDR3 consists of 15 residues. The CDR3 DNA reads TGCGCCAGCAGAAGGGACGGGGGGTCCACAGATACGCAGTATTTT. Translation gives CASRRDGGSTDTQYF.

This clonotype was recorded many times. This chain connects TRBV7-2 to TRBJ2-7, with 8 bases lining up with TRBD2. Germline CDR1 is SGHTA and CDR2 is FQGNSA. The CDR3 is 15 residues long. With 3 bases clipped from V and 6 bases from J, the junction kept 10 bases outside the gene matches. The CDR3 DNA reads TGTGCCAGCAGCTTTATTCCCGGGACTAGGGGCGAGCAGTACTTC. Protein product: CASSFIPGTRGEQYF.

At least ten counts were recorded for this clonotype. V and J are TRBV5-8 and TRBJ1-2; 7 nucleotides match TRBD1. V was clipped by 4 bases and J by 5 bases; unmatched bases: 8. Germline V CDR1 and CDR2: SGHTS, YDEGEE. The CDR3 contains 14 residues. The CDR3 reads CASSARQGQYGYTF. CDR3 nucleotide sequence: TGTGCCAGCAGCGCTAGACAGGGACAGTATGGCTACACCTTC.

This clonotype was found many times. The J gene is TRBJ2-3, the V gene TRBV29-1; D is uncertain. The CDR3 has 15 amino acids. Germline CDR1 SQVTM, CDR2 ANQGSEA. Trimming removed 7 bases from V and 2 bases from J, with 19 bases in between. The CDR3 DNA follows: TGCAGCGCCGCCCTAAGACCCAGCCTCACAGATACGCAGTATTTT. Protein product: CSAALRPSLTDTQYF.

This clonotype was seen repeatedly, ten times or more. CDR3 amino acids: CASSYPPGIRGRRTDTQYF. CDR3 nucleotides: TGTGCCAGCAGCTACCCGCCGGGAATCAGGGGGCGACGGACAGATACGCAGTATTTT. The gene calls are TRBV7-2 and TRBJ2-3; 8 nucleotides line up with TRBD1. This CDR3 has 19 amino acids. CDR1 and CDR2 from the germline V gene are SGHTA and FQGNSA. V dropped 4 bases and J dropped 3; count of bases not matched to a gene: 18.

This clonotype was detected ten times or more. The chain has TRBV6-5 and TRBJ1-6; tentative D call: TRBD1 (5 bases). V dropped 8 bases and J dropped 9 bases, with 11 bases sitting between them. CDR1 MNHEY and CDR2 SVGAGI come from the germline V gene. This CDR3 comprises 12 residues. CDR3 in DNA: TGTGCCAGCCCTCATGGGGGTTCACCCCTCCACTTT. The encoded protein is CASPHGGSPLHF.

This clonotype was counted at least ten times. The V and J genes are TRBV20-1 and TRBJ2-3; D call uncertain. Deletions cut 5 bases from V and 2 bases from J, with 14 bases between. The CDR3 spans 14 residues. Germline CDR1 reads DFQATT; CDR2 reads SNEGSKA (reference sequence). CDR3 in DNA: TGCAGTGCTTACCGGGCCTCGGCCACAGATACGCAGTATTTT. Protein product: CSAYRASATDTQYF.

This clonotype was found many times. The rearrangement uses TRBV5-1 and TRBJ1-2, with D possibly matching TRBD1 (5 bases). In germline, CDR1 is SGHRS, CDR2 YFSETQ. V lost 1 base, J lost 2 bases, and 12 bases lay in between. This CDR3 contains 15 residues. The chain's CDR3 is CASSLMWGDNYGYTF. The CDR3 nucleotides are TGCGCCAGCAGCTTGATGTGGGGGGACAACTATGGCTACACCTTC. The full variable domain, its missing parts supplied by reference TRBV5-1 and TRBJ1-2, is KAGVTQTPRYLIKTRGQQVTLSCSPISGHRSVSWYQQTPGQGLQFLFEYFSETQRNKGNFPGRFSGRQFSNSRSEMNVSTLELGDSALYLCASSLMWGDNYGYTFGSGTRLTVV.

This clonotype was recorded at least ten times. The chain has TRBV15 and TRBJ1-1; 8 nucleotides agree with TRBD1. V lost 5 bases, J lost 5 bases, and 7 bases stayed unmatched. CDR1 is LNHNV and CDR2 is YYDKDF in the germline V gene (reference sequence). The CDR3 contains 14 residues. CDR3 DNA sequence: TGTGCCACCAGCCGCGGACAGGGAGGTACTGAAGCTTTCTTT. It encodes CATSRGQGGTEAFF.